These T cell receptor beta chains were read from a single sample in a study of metastatic and nonmetastatic thyroid tumors. TCRdb re-called the PCR reads with MiXCR. The sample shows 30,000 to 45,000 clones, roughly 45% of them seen only once. The sequencing input was tumor tissue. These receptors came from a male donor with papillary thyroid cancer or a benign thyroid nodule (not recorded which). Some clones in this sample may be carry-over from other donors' samples. Each CDR3 is given with its conserved first and last residue. Each record gives: D gene, V gene, CDR3 length, clone size, J gene, CDR3 protein, CDR3 DNA. The D gene is left open where the match is weak. Where a row states a size, it is once, few, many or the class of an expanded clone; other rows omit it.

>.|TRBV7-8|15|.|TRBJ2-3
CASSHPQPSTDTQYF
TGTGCCAGCAGTCATCCCCAGCCGTCCACAGATACGCAGTATTTT
>.|TRBV20-1|15|.|TRBJ2-4
CSASVGGLRDNIQYF
TGCAGTGCTAGTGTTGGGGGTTTACGGGATAACATTCAGTACTTC
>.|TRBV18|15|.|TRBJ1-2
CASSPDGGLNYGYTF
TGTGCCAGCTCACCGGACGGCGGCCTAAACTATGGCTACACCTTC
>.|TRBV6-1|14|once|TRBJ1-1
CASSARGRGTEAFF
TGTGCCAGCAGTGCCCGAGGGAGGGGGACTGAAGCTTTCTTT
>.|TRBV28|16|.|TRBJ1-3
CASSLPLTGRGNTIYF
TGTGCCAGCAGTTTACCTCTGACAGGTCGTGGAAACACCATATATTTT
>TRBD1|TRBV6-1|14|.|TRBJ1-1
CASSEGTGGTEAFF
TGTGCCAGCAGTGAAGGGACAGGGGGCACTGAAGCTTTCTTT
>.|TRBV27|13|.|TRBJ2-3
CASSFGVTDTQYF
TGTGCCAGCAGTTTCGGGGTCACAGATACGCAGTATTTT
>TRBD2|TRBV3-1|15|.|TRBJ2-2
CASSPSGSWTGELFF
TGTGCCAGCAGTCCTAGCGGGAGTTGGACCGGGGAGCTGTTTTTT
>TRBD2|TRBV4-2|18|.|TRBJ2-6
CASSHLTSGLSGANVLTF
TGTGCCAGCAGCCATTTAACTAGCGGCCTCTCTGGGGCCAACGTCCTGACTTTC
>TRBD1|TRBV5-1|20|few|TRBJ2-7
CASSRNVVSNGQGILYEQYF
TGCGCCAGTTCCCGGAACGTAGTTTCGAACGGACAGGGAATTCTCTACGAGCAGTACTTC
>.|TRBV4-1|14|few|TRBJ2-7
CASSQDLTAYEQYF
TGCGCCAGCAGCCAAGATCTGACGGCCTACGAGCAGTACTTC
>TRBD1|TRBV11-2|14|few|TRBJ1-2
CASSLEGTAYGYTF
TGTGCCAGCAGCCTTGAGGGGACAGCCTATGGCTACACCTTC
>.|TRBV6-1|16|few|TRBJ2-7
CASSEAKQWYAYEQYF
TGTGCCAGCAGTGAGGCAAAACAGTGGTATGCCTACGAGCAGTACTTC
>.|TRBV30|12|.|TRBJ1-1
CAWRDLDTEAFF
TGTGCCTGGAGAGACTTAGACACTGAAGCTTTCTTT
>TRBD2|TRBV2|15|.|TRBJ2-7
CASHNPGTSGYEQYF
TGTGCCAGCCACAACCCCGGGACTAGCGGCTACGAGCAGTACTTC
>TRBD1|TRBV6-1|15|.|TRBJ2-3
CASSVQGAGTDTQYF
TGTGCCAGCAGTGTACAGGGGGCCGGCACAGATACGCAGTATTTT
>.|TRBV30|13|.|TRBJ2-7
CAWSLGSDYEQYF
TGTGCCTGGAGTCTTGGATCTGACTACGAGCAGTACTTC
>TRBD2|TRBV30|15|.|TRBJ2-3
CAWSVFSGGTDTQYF
TGTGCCTGGAGTGTATTTAGCGGGGGCACAGATACGCAGTATTTT
>TRBD1|TRBV3-1|14|.|TRBJ2-7
CASTPGTGPSEQYF
TGTGCCAGCACCCCCGGGACAGGCCCCTCCGAGCAGTACTTC
>.|TRBV6-2/TRBV6-3|15|.|TRBJ1-3
CASSYSRGSGNTIYF
TGTGCCAGCAGTTACAGCAGGGGCTCTGGAAACACCATATATTTT
>TRBD2|TRBV24-1|16|few|TRBJ2-1
CATSDPSGRGGNEQFF
TGTGCCACCAGTGATCCGAGCGGGAGGGGGGGCAATGAGCAGTTCTTC
>.|TRBV5-1|15|.|TRBJ2-7
CASSYGQRDSYEQYF
TGCGCCAGCAGCTACGGACAGAGGGACTCCTACGAGCAGTACTTC
>.|TRBV11-2|12|few|TRBJ1-2
CASSFGEIGYTF
TGTGCCAGCAGCTTTGGAGAGATTGGCTACACCTTC
>.|TRBV30|14|.|TRBJ2-1
CAWSVGGFVDEQFF
TGTGCCTGGAGTGTCGGTGGGTTCGTCGATGAGCAGTTCTTC
>TRBD1|TRBV2|15|.|TRBJ2-7
CASRDGQGGTYEQYF
TGTGCCAGCAGGGATGGACAGGGGGGAACCTACGAGCAGTACTTC
>TRBD2|TRBV5-6|15|.|TRBJ2-7
CASSLGEGPIYEQYF
TGTGCCAGCAGCTTGGGGGAGGGACCTATCTACGAGCAGTACTTC
>TRBD1|TRBV5-1|16|.|TRBJ2-1
CASSFKGTGNTNEQFF
TGCGCCAGCAGCTTCAAAGGGACAGGGAACACTAATGAGCAGTTCTTC
>TRBD1|TRBV6-5|16|.|TRBJ1-1
CASSFGQGRFFTEAFF
TGTGCCAGCAGTTTTGGACAGGGTAGATTTTTCACTGAAGCTTTCTTT
>TRBD2|TRBV2|15|large|TRBJ2-1
CASRLAGGATEGQFF
TGTGCCAGCAGGTTAGCGGGAGGGGCTACGGAAGGGCAGTTCTTC
>TRBD2|TRBV5-1|15|.|TRBJ2-7
CASSPGLAGTYEQYF
TGCGCCAGCAGCCCTGGACTAGCGGGGACCTACGAGCAGTACTTC
>TRBD2|TRBV6-2/TRBV6-3|19|once|TRBJ2-7
CASSTKLAGVKSHTYEQYF
TGTGCCAGCAGTACAAAACTAGCGGGAGTTAAATCTCACACATACGAGCAGTACTTC
>.|TRBV11-3|15|few|TRBJ1-2
CASSPSVSGEGGYTF
TGTGCCAGCAGCCCCTCTGTGTCAGGGGAAGGTGGCTACACCTTC
>.|TRBV11-1|13|.|TRBJ2-3
CASSPKGTDTQYF
TGTGCCAGCAGCCCTAAGGGAACAGATACGCAGTATTTT
>.|TRBV7-3|14|.|TRBJ2-7
CASSSGTWPVEQYF
TGTGCCAGCAGCTCCGGGACGTGGCCGGTCGAGCAGTACTTC
>.|TRBV30|13|.|TRBJ2-6
CAWLGSGANVLTF
TGTGCCTGGTTGGGGTCTGGGGCCAACGTCCTGACTTTC
>.|TRBV20-1|14|.|TRBJ1-1
CSASWSSLNTEAFF
TGCAGTGCTAGTTGGAGTTCCCTGAACACTGAAGCTTTCTTT
>.|TRBV5-1|16|.|TRBJ2-2
CASSLEVAFSGGELFF
TGCGCCAGCAGCTTGGAAGTAGCCTTTTCGGGCGGGGAGCTGTTTTTT
>.|TRBV4-1|15|.|TRBJ1-3
CASSQDPGSGNTIYF
TGCGCCAGCAGCCAAGATCCAGGCTCTGGAAACACCATATATTTT
>.|TRBV5-1|15|.|TRBJ1-1
CASSLAGGLYTEAFF
TGCGCCAGCAGCTTGGCGGGGGGGCTGTACACTGAAGCTTTCTTT
>TRBD2|TRBV20-1|12|.|TRBJ2-5
CSAPTSSETQYF
TGCAGTGCGCCGACTAGCTCGGAGACCCAGTACTTC
>.|TRBV30|15|.|TRBJ1-3
CARSAQLFSGNTIYF
TGTGCCAGGAGTGCACAGTTATTCTCTGGAAACACCATATATTTT